The 13 T cell receptor beta chains listed next were all sequenced from one sample in a study of graft-versus-host responses after intestinal transplantation. The assay was immunoSEQ multiplex PCR, and TCRdb's table has in-frame clones only and misses some. Of more than 10,000 clones detected, roughly 93% appear once; the ten largest clones hold approximately 4.7%. The material was PBMCs, obtained about 32 months after intestinal transplantation. The source is a human patient who received an intestinal transplant, so some T cells may come from the graft donor.

The rearrangement joins TRBV29-1 to TRBJ2-3; 12 bases align to TRBD2. The CDR3 totals 15 residues. Germline values: CDR1 SQVTM, CDR2 ANQGSEA. V shed 6 bases, J shed 5 bases, and the junction held 9 bases outside the gene matches. The CDR3 here is CSVGLLAGGIDTQYF. CDR3 nucleotide sequence: TGCAGCGTCGGTTTACTAGCGGGGGGCATAGATACGCAGTATTTT.

The chain has TRBV5-5 and TRBJ2-7; the D gene could be TRBD1 or TRBD2 (5 bases each). The V and J ends lost 1 base and 3 bases respectively, with 11 bases between them. Germline assignment: CDR1 SGHKS and CDR2 YYEKEE (reference sequence). The CDR3 totals 14 residues. The CDR3 here is CASSLRGMDYEQYF. CDR3 DNA sequence: TGTGCCAGCAGCTTGCGGGGCATGGACTACGAGCAGTACTTC.

This clone was detected only once. This chain connects TRBV6-5 to TRBJ2-3; a weak D match, TRBD1 (5 bases). The CDR3 contains 14 residues. Trimming removed 4 bases from V and 4 bases from J, with 12 bases in between. The V gene's germline CDR1 is MNHEY and CDR2 SVGAGI. The CDR3 sequence: CASSWGPSADTQYF. The CDR3 DNA reads as TGTGCCAGCAGTTGGGGCCCTAGTGCAGATACGCAGTATTTT.

The chain recombines TRBV14 with TRBJ1-4, with 9 bases identical to TRBD1. CDR3 length: 15 residues. V trimming: 1 base; J trimming: 7 bases; junction bases outside the gene matches: 4. CDR1 is SGHDN, CDR2 FVKESK, per germline. CDR3 DNA: TGTGCCAGCAGCCAAGCCACAGGGGGCGGTGAAAAACTGTTTTTT. Amino acid sequence: CASSQATGGGEKLFF.

The chain uses TRBV2 and TRBJ1-5, with D perhaps matching TRBD1 (6 bases). Between the trimmed V and J ends, which lost 4 bases and 4 bases, there was a span of 11 bases. The length of the CDR3 is 14 residues. CDR1 is SNHLY and CDR2 is FYNNEI in the germline V gene. The CDR3 DNA reads TGTGCCAGCAGTGTCCAGGGGTGGAATCAGCCCCAGCATTTT. Protein sequence: CASSVQGWNQPQHF.

The chain uses TRBV11-2 and TRBJ2-7; unclear D gene. V lost 1 base and J 5 bases, leaving 3 bases between the germline ends. The CDR3 extends over 11 amino acids. The germline CDR1 and CDR2 sequences are SGHAT and FQNNGV. CDR3: CASSLGNEQYF. In DNA, the CDR3 is TGTGCCAGCAGCTTAGGGAACGAGCAGTACTTC.

The chain joins TRBV2 to TRBJ2-3; D unclear. The CDR3 covers 13 residues. The V gene lost 7 bases and the J gene lost 5 bases, with 13 bases spanning the gap. Germline CDR1 and CDR2: SNHLY and FYNNEI. The CDR3 reads CASTQTEEDTQYF. CDR3 DNA sequence: TGTGCCAGCACCCAAACAGAGGAAGATACGCAGTATTTT.

Of note for this clone: The same CDR3 also results from other DNA sequences found in this sample. The genes are TRBV6-5 and TRBJ2-1, with D unresolved. This CDR3 comprises 12 residues. The V end lost 5 bases, the J end lost 6 bases, and 8 bases lay between the germline ends. Germline V gene data show CDR1 as MNHEY and CDR2 as SVGAGI. The CDR3 DNA sequence: TGTGCCAGCAGTGACCTCGGCAATGAGCAGTTCTTC. It specifies CASSDLGNEQFF.

This chain connects TRBV6-6 to TRBJ2-1; tentative D call: TRBD1 (6 bases). CDR3 length: 15 amino acids. Trimming left V 6 bases short and J 5 bases short, with 17 bases between. Germline CDR1 is MNHNY and CDR2 is SVGAGI (reference sequence). The CDR3 loop is CASRYDRSGDNEQFF. DNA of the CDR3: TGTGCCAGCAGGTACGACAGGTCTGGGGACAATGAGCAGTTCTTC.

The chain combines TRBV21-1 with TRBJ2-7; TRBD2, the D gene given by the table, was not confirmed from the DNA. TRBV21-1 has pseudogene status. The CDR3 contains 21 residues. The CDR3 DNA reads as TGTGCCAGCAGCAAACCACGACAAAGAGTGCTAGCGGGGGGCCGAATGTACGAGCAGTACTTC. Translated: CASSKPRQRVLAGGRMYEQYF.

The V gene is TRBV2, the J gene TRBJ2-7; D is unclear. The CDR3 covers 12 residues. Germline V CDR1 and CDR2: SNHLY, FYNNEI. V was pared by 7 bases and J by 3 bases, with 10 bases between. CDR3 DNA sequence: TGTGCCAGCACGGGTCCAAACTACGAGCAGTACTTC. The encoded protein is CASTGPNYEQYF.

The rearrangement links TRBV7-9 to TRBJ1-4; D is unclear. Trimming left V 4 bases short and J 0 bases short, with 9 bases between. The CDR3 extends over 15 amino acids. Per the germline V gene, CDR1 is SEHNR and CDR2 is FQNEAQ (reference sequence). CDR3 amino acids: CASSYGGTTNEKLFF. The DNA for the CDR3 is TGTGCCAGCAGCTATGGTGGGACAACTAATGAAAAACTGTTTTTT.

The chain joins TRBV4-2 to TRBJ2-7, with 11 positions matching TRBD1. V lost 3 bases, J lost 7 bases, and 11 bases stayed unmatched. CDR1 and CDR2 (germline): LGHNA, YNFKEQ. The CDR3 is made up of 16 amino acids. CDR3 region: CASSHSVGQGAGEQYF. In DNA form, the CDR3 reads TGTGCCAGCAGCCACAGCGTCGGACAGGGGGCAGGGGAGCAGTACTTC.